The entry below describes one T cell receptor beta chain. Its target antigen remains unknown. No base-level quality is on record; no much larger clone is a single base apart. The sample carries other DNA sequences with the same CDR3. At the junction V is shortened by 2 bases and J by 2 bases, with 9 bases in between. Per the germline V gene (reference sequence), GTSNPN is the CDR1 and SVGIG is the CDR2. Spanning cysteine to phenylalanine, the CDR3 consists of 13 amino acids. The read is trimmed to its CDR3 DNA, 39 bases read in frame from base 1. These data are taken from a study of shared clonotypes between healthy human individuals (dated by TCRdb to the early 2020s). Broadly, across the study: A few men and two women, aged 18 to 49 years, made up the cohort. For each donor, three plates each were used for CD4 naive and CD4 memory, two plates were used for CD8 naive, and one plate was used for CD8 memory. Different laboratories and diverse techniques were used to prepare libraries and sequence TCR repertoires, to increase sequencing depth and limit assay-specific biases. The study deeply sequenced blood TCR repertoires of about 5 healthy adults to estimate repertoire size and the extent of clonotype sharing between individuals. Between about 0.94 and 8.9 billion PBMCs per donor were obtained by leukapheresis. General study outcomes and caveats: Pairwise subsampling led to the expectation that sequencing depth would affect the degree of clonotype sharing among donors. Higher generation probabilities were observed for clonotypes shared by all four sorted-subset donors than for non-shared clonotypes. Rarefaction of sorted-subset datasets indicated incomplete sequencing despite the large sequencing depth. Around 5% of naive CD4, 3.5% of naive CD8, about 2.5% of memory CD4, and around 0.4% of memory CD8 clonotypes were shared across a few donors. Sampling was limited to blood, and TCR repertoires in tissue likely differ from TCR repertoires in blood. The genetic and exposure-history diversity represented was limited by the small number of donors. Estimated clonotype richness was generally larger for naive than for memory subsets.

Using the deep immunoSEQ assay, multiplex PCR amplified TCR CDR3 regions from genomic DNA. Extracted genomic DNA from each cell subset was spread evenly across all wells of several immunoSEQ 96-well plates, with each plate serving as a replicate. Each replicate PCR for sorted subsets received about 220 ng genomic DNA, equal to 28,000 or so T cell genomes. Purified libraries were quantified with a Qubit 3.0 fluorometer, sized on a Bioanalyzer 2100, and re-quantified with the KAPA Library Quantification kit. Every immunoSEQ 96-well plate was sequenced on a dedicated single-read 150-cycle Illumina NextSeq 550 flow cell. The authors processed their data as follows. Because the immunoSEQ output included only junctional sequences and no quality scores, the filtering could not be the same as the filtering used for full-length reads. To assign V/J genes and CDR3, sequences were annotated against IMGT germline references using PyIR, a Python wrapper for IgBLAST v1.9. Reads with weak V/J assignments (E-value above 1e-6), missing CDR3, stop codons, out-of-frame junctions, or ambiguous translated residues were removed. A V3J clonotype was defined by an identical inferred V gene, J gene, and CDR3 amino acid sequence. Percentage overlap between repertoires was computed as shared unique clonotypes divided by the size of the smaller repertoire. Repertoire richness was assessed with RTK rarefaction, the Chao1 estimator, and Recon v2.1 estimates of unobserved clonotypes. For all TCRbeta clonotypes obtained by the gDNA method from a handful of donors, generation probabilities were computed with OLGA. The table comes from immuneACCESS by way of TCRdb, which keeps in-frame sequences with V and J called. Part of the clones is missing from these tables; in studies checked, under half for an unresolved V gene and the rest for unknown reasons. Clone size and V and J calls were adopted from that table, with D and trimming inferred from the DNA. The sample includes 980,000 or so clones, with more than 75% observed a single time. The ten largest account for over 1.3% of the sample.

The donors were healthy, HIV-negative adults with no recently reported acute infections or vaccinations. All donors were Caucasian adults living in Nashville, Tennessee, USA. CD4+ T cells were enriched by magnetic negative selection, after which naive cells were positively selected on CD45RA and the negative fraction was taken as the memory subset. Blood was collected by leukapheresis, and PBMCs were isolated by Ficoll-Histopaque density gradient centrifugation and then cryopreserved in liquid nitrogen vapor phase. Analytical flow cytometry was used to check the purity and quantity of every magnetically sorted T cell population. From each sorted fraction, genomic DNA was isolated and quantified by UV absorbance on a Nanodrop 2000c.

This clonotype originated in a man between 18 and 35 years old in good health. The sample was memory CD4+ T cells sorted from blood. This specimen's cell subset or site label, interpreted: CD45RA-negative fraction. In this chain, TRBV30 is recombined with TRBJ2-5; the D gene cannot be named for sure. The CDR3 amino acid sequence is: CAWSSGLQETQYF. Read as DNA, the sequence is TGTGCCTGGAGTTCAGGTTTACAAGAGACCCAGTACTTC.